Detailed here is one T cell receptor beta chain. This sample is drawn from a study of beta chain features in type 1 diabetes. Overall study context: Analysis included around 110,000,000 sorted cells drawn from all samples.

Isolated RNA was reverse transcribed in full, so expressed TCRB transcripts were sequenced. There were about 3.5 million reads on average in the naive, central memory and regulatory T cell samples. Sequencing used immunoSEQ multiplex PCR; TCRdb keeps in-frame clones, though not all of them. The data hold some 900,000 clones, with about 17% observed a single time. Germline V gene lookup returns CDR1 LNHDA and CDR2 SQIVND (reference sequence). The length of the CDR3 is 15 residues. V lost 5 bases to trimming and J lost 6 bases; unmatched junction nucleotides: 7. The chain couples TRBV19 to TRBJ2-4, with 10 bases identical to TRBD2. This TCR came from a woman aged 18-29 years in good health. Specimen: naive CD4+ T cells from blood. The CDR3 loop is CASSERGLAVNIQYF. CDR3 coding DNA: TGTGCCAGTAGTGAAAGAGGACTAGCGGTAAACATTCAGTACTTC.